The 14 T cell receptor beta chains listed next were all sequenced from one sample in a study of CD8 T cells in ankylosing spondylitis. TCRdb reprocessed the 5' RACE reads with MiXCR, giving one entry per CDR3 protein. This sample has roughly 490,000 distinct CDR3 sequences, with about 5.4% found just once. Study conclusions and caveats: A TCR beta motif of 7 to 9 highly homologous variants seemed to mark ankylosing spondylitis blood.

For these TCRs, the target antigens are not known. The sequenced sample was blood, either unsorted or a sorted T cell fraction (not recorded which). The receptors originated from a male donor with ankylosing spondylitis.

This chain links TRBV19 with TRBJ1-2, with 8 bases lining up with TRBD1. V lost 6 bases and J lost 3; bases outside the gene matches: 3. The CDR3 sequence is 13 residues long. Germline CDR1 LNHDA, CDR2 SQIVND (reference sequence). The CDR3 DNA follows: TGTGCCAGTAGGGGGGACAGGTACTATGGCTACACCTTC. Translated, it gives CASRGDRYYGYTF.

This clonotype was recorded at least ten times. The rearrangement joins TRBV7-2 to TRBJ1-1; TRBD1 is a possible D gene (6 bases). Looked up from germline, CDR1 is SGHTA and CDR2 is FQGNSA. The V end was cut by 1 base, the J end by 6 bases, with 9 bases between. The CDR3 runs to 13 residues. DNA of the CDR3: TGTGCCAGCAGCTTAGTAAACAGGGCTGAAGCTTTCTTT. Its translation is CASSLVNRAEAFF.

This clonotype has only a few counts. V usage is TRBV7-8 and J usage is TRBJ2-7; weak D call: TRBD2 (5 bases). V dropped 6 bases and J dropped 2 bases, with 20 bases sitting between them. Germline V CDR1 and CDR2: SGHVS, FQNEAQ. The CDR3 consists of 16 residues. The CDR3 sequence is CASREVGQDGPYEQYF. CDR3 DNA: TGTGCCAGCAGGGAGGTCGGGCAAGACGGCCCCTACGAGCAGTACTTC.

In DNA form, the CDR3 reads TGTGCCAGCAGTTTAGAGGGACCCAGCTCTGGGGCCAACGTCCTGACTTTC. This encodes CASSLEGPSSGANVLTF. V usage is TRBV28 and J usage is TRBJ2-6; D assignment may be TRBD1 or TRBD2 (5 bases each). The length of the CDR3 is 17 residues. CDR1 is MDHEN and CDR2 is SYDVKM in the germline V gene. Between the trimmed V and J ends, which lost 2 bases and 0 bases, there was a span of 11 bases.

There are many counts of this clonotype. V and J are TRBV7-6 and TRBJ1-4; D is ambiguous. Trimming took 5 bases from V and 5 from J, leaving 15 bases between them. The CDR3 totals 15 residues. Germline loops: CDR1 SGHVS, CDR2 FNYEAQ. The chain's CDR3 is CASSQIWGFNEKLFF. In DNA form, the CDR3 reads TGTGCCAGCAGCCAAATTTGGGGTTTCAATGAAAAACTGTTTTTT.

This clonotype was observed many times. J is TRBJ2-7 and V is TRBV28; D may be TRBD1 or TRBD2 (5 bases each). The CDR3 is made up of 15 amino acids. Trimming removed 7 bases at V and 0 bases at J, with 16 bases between. The germline V gene encodes CDR1 MDHEN and CDR2 SYDVKM. CDR3 loop: CASKRRGQSSYEQYF. DNA for the CDR3: TGTGCCAGCAAAAGACGGGGCCAAAGCTCCTACGAGCAGTACTTC.

This clonotype was picked up many times. The chain recombines TRBV24-1 with TRBJ2-5, with a weak D call TRBD2 (6 bases). Germline V gene data show CDR1 as KGHDR and CDR2 as SFDVKD. Trimming left V 3 bases short and J 4 bases short, with 11 bases between. This CDR3 is 14 amino acids long. The CDR3 coding sequence is TGTGCCACCAGTGATGGCGGGGCCGGAGAGACCCAGTACTTC. Translating gives CATSDGGAGETQYF.

This clonotype appeared many times. V and J are TRBV4-3 and TRBJ2-1; D is unresolved. Germline CDR1 and CDR2: LGHNA and YSLEER. The V end was cut by 0 bases, the J end by 9 bases, with 12 bases between. CDR3 length: 14 residues. In nucleotides, the CDR3 is TGCGCCAGCAGCCAAGATAGCTGGAGCCTTGAGCAGTTCTTC. Amino acids: CASSQDSWSLEQFF.

There are many counts of this clonotype. This chain uses TRBV27 with TRBJ1-1; 9 positions agree with TRBD1. The CDR3 runs to 17 residues. Germline V gene lookup returns CDR1 MNHEY and CDR2 SMNVEV (reference sequence). Trimming took 3 bases from V and 1 from J; bases not matched to a gene: 9. The CDR3 reads CASSFNRGRGGNTEAFF. The CDR3 coding sequence is TGTGCCAGCAGTTTCAACAGGGGGCGCGGGGGGAACACTGAAGCTTTCTTT.

This clonotype has a count of ten or more. The rearrangement joins TRBV24-1 to TRBJ2-1; 11 nucleotides line up with TRBD2. V trimming: 3 bases; J trimming: 6 bases; junction bases outside the gene matches: 9. CDR3 size: 17 residues. Germline lookup yields CDR1 KGHDR and CDR2 SFDVKD. The CDR3 nucleotides read TGTGCCACCAGTGATGATAGCGGGAGGGTTCATTTCAATGAGCAGTTCTTC. This sequence encodes CATSDDSGRVHFNEQFF.

The chain recombines TRBV7-9 with TRBJ1-1, with 10 bases lining up with TRBD1. The CDR3 runs 17 residues. V gave up 2 bases and J gave up 0 bases; unmatched junction bases: 6. In germline, CDR1 is SEHNR, CDR2 FQNEAQ (reference sequence). The CDR3 loop is CASSLMGQGSVNTEAFF. The CDR3 DNA follows: TGTGCCAGCAGCTTAATGGGACAGGGGAGTGTGAACACTGAAGCTTTCTTT.

The J gene is TRBJ1-1, the V gene TRBV15; D unresolved. Germline values: CDR1 LNHNV, CDR2 YYDKDF (reference sequence). The V end lost 1 base, the J end lost 3 bases, and 6 bases lay between the germline ends. The CDR3 covers 13 residues. The CDR3 region is CATSRVEYTEAFF. The CDR3 nucleotides read TGTGCCACCAGCAGAGTCGAGTACACTGAAGCTTTCTTT.

This clonotype has at least ten counts. The chain joins TRBV20-1 to TRBJ2-2; 8 nucleotides align to TRBD2. V trimming: 3 bases; J trimming: 3 bases; junction bases outside the gene matches: 6. This CDR3 has 15 amino acids. Germline CDR1 reads DFQATT; CDR2 reads SNEGSKA (reference sequence). The CDR3 nucleotides are TGCAGTGCTAGGTCAGCGGGAGATTACACCGGGGAGCTGTTTTTT. It yields the protein CSARSAGDYTGELFF.

This clonotype was seen at least ten times. V usage is TRBV28 and J usage is TRBJ2-2, with D uncertain. Germline lookup yields CDR1 MDHEN and CDR2 SYDVKM. Trimming took 8 bases from V and 1 from J, leaving 5 bases between them. The CDR3 is 12 amino acids. The CDR3 DNA is TGTGCCAGCCAGGAGAACACCGGGGAGCTGTTTTTT. Residues: CASQENTGELFF.